These T cell receptor beta chains were read from a single sample in a study of shared clonotypes between healthy human individuals. Measured with immunoSEQ multiplex PCR; TCRdb has only the in-frame clones, and not every one. The sample lists 2 million to 2.5 million clones, approximately 93% occurring once. The sequencing sample was made of naive CD4+ T cells from PBMCs. The receptors were gathered from a man younger than 35 in good health. Some clones in this sample may be carry-over from other donors' samples. Both conserved end residues are part of each CDR3. The D gene is left open where the match is weak. Part of the rows lack a size; the others show once, few, many or a class for expanded clones.

NA	TRBV19	NA	TRBJ1-3	CASSAIDRISGNTIYF	TGTGCCAGTAGCGCCATTGACAGGATCTCTGGAAACACCATATATTTT
NA	TRBV2	once	TRBJ2-7	CASSDGGSSYEQYF	TGTGCCAGCAGTGACGGGGGAAGCTCCTACGAGCAGTACTTC
NA	TRBV6-1	NA	TRBJ1-2	CASIRGPPTNYGYTF	TGTGCCAGCATTCGTGGGCCGCCTACGAACTATGGCTACACCTTC
NA	TRBV29-1	NA	TRBJ2-7	CSVEEVGGQYF	TGCAGCGTTGAAGAGGTGGGCGGGCAGTACTTC
TRBD2	TRBV9	NA	TRBJ2-1	CASSVAAGGPGYNEQFF	TGTGCCAGCAGCGTAGCGGCGGGAGGGCCTGGGTACAATGAGCAGTTCTTC
TRBD1	TRBV2	NA	TRBJ2-5	CASRDRETQYF	TGTGCCAGCAGGGACAGGGAGACCCAGTACTTC
TRBD1	TRBV5-4	NA	TRBJ2-5	CASSLGGGAGETQYF	TGTGCCAGCAGCTTGGGAGGGGGCGCAGGAGAGACCCAGTACTTC
NA	TRBV15	NA	TRBJ2-5	CATSRPGTSQETQYF	TGTGCCACCAGCAGACCCGGGACCAGTCAGGAGACCCAGTACTTC
NA	TRBV7-9	NA	TRBJ1-3	CASSLVADRVNTIYF	TGTGCCAGCAGCTTAGTCGCAGACAGAGTTAACACCATATATTTT
NA	TRBV27	NA	TRBJ2-7	CASSLQGPFVSPYYEQYF	TGTGCCAGCAGTCTTCAAGGGCCGTTCGTCTCCCCTTACTACGAGCAGTACTTC
NA	TRBV2	NA	TRBJ1-4	CASSALRGGEKLFF	TGTGCCAGCAGTGCTTTGCGCGGGGGGGAAAAACTGTTTTTT
NA	TRBV19	NA	TRBJ1-1	CASSMGRWNTEAFF	TGTGCCAGTAGTATGGGACGCTGGAACACTGAAGCTTTCTTT
NA	TRBV28	few	TRBJ1-1	CASSFRSEAFF	TGTGCCAGCAGTTTCAGGTCGGAAGCTTTCTTT
NA	TRBV9	NA	TRBJ2-3	CASSVGPEADTQYF	TGTGCCAGCAGCGTAGGTCCTGAGGCGGATACGCAGTATTTT
NA	TRBV21-1	NA	TRBJ1-4	CASSLRGLNEKLFF	TGTGCCAGCAGTCTCAGGGGACTTAATGAAAAACTGTTTTTT
NA	TRBV28	NA	TRBJ2-3	CASSPRGTSTDTQYF	TGTGCCAGCAGTCCACGGGGGACATCAACAGATACGCAGTATTTT
NA	TRBV28	NA	TRBJ2-2	CASIQGGPTGELFF	TGTGCCAGCATCCAAGGGGGTCCCACCGGGGAGCTGTTTTTT
NA	TRBV7-8	NA	TRBJ2-2	CASSLLQGNTGELFF	TGTGCCAGCAGCCTCTTACAGGGGAACACCGGGGAGCTGTTTTTT
TRBD2	TRBV15	NA	TRBJ2-7	CATSSQLAGDEQYF	TGTGCCACCAGCTCCCAGCTAGCGGGAGATGAGCAGTACTTC
NA	TRBV28	NA	TRBJ2-7	CASSSSGLGRNYEQYF	TGTGCCAGCAGTTCATCAGGGCTCGGTCGGAACTACGAGCAGTACTTC
NA	TRBV6-1	NA	TRBJ1-2	CATKLWGIYGYTF	TGTGCCACCAAACTCTGGGGGATCTATGGCTACACCTTC
NA	TRBV7-9	NA	TRBJ2-6	CASSQKYRDSSGANVLTF	TGTGCCAGCAGTCAAAAGTACAGGGACTCCTCTGGGGCCAACGTCCTGACTTTC
TRBD2	TRBV10-3	NA	TRBJ2-2	CAISERAGTSGTPARGTGELFF	TGTGCCATCAGTGAGAGGGCCGGGACTAGCGGGACCCCCGCCAGAGGCACCGGGGAGCTGTTTTTT
NA	TRBV28	once	TRBJ1-1	CASSFVGAAEAFF	TGTGCCAGCAGTTTTGTAGGGGCGGCTGAAGCTTTCTTT
NA	TRBV4-1	NA	TRBJ1-6	CASSQTENRVGNSPLHF	TGCGCCAGCAGCCAAACAGAGAACAGGGTTGGTAATTCACCCCTCCACTTT
NA	TRBV7-2	once	TRBJ1-4	CASTPPGGGEKLFF	TGTGCCAGCACCCCGCCGGGGGGCGGGGAAAAACTGTTTTTT
TRBD1	TRBV7-8	NA	TRBJ2-3	CASSLPSDRGPESSTDTQYF	TGTGCCAGCAGCTTACCATCCGACAGGGGGCCTGAGAGTAGCACAGATACGCAGTATTTT
NA	TRBV6-5	NA	TRBJ2-2	CASSYKGPNTGELFF	TGTGCCAGCAGTTACAAAGGACCCAACACCGGGGAGCTGTTTTTT
TRBD1	TRBV19	once	TRBJ2-3	CASSIEQGTDTQYF	TGTGCCAGTAGTATAGAACAGGGGACAGATACGCAGTATTTT
NA	TRBV28	once	TRBJ1-5	CASSLTGNQPQHF	TGTGCCAGCAGTTTAACTGGGAATCAGCCCCAGCATTTT
TRBD1	TRBV6-1	NA	TRBJ1-5	CASTQGGSQPQHF	TGTGCCAGCACCCAGGGGGGGAGTCAGCCCCAGCATTTT
NA	TRBV9	once	TRBJ2-5	CASSVESVAATQYF	TGTGCCAGCAGCGTAGAATCGGTAGCGGCGACCCAGTACTTC
NA	TRBV28	once	TRBJ2-1	CASSPRSELPFNEQFF	TGTGCCAGCAGTCCCCGTAGTGAGCTTCCCTTCAATGAGCAGTTCTTC
NA	TRBV6-6	NA	TRBJ2-5	CASSLDSPQETQYF	TGTGCCAGCAGTTTGGACAGTCCTCAAGAGACCCAGTACTTC
TRBD1	TRBV6-6	once	TRBJ2-2	CASSTTGGDTGELFF	TGTGCCAGCAGTACGACAGGGGGTGACACCGGGGAGCTGTTTTTT
TRBD2	TRBV15	NA	TRBJ2-3	CATSRDSSGSGTDTQYF	TGTGCCACCAGCAGAGACTCTAGCGGGAGTGGAACAGATACGCAGTATTTT
NA	TRBV2	NA	TRBJ2-5	CATRKRAQETQYF	TGTGCCACACGTAAGCGGGCCCAAGAGACCCAGTACTTC
NA	TRBV5-1	NA	TRBJ1-1	CASSSVRGKTEAFF	TGCGCCAGCAGCTCGGTAAGGGGAAAAACTGAAGCTTTCTTT
NA	TRBV28	NA	TRBJ1-5	CASSLAYQPQHF	TGTGCCAGCAGTTTAGCCTATCAGCCCCAGCATTTT
TRBD1	TRBV28	NA	TRBJ2-7	CASSSPGDSYEQYF	TGTGCCAGCTCCTCCCCCGGGGACAGCTACGAGCAGTACTTC
NA	TRBV15	once	TRBJ2-5	CATSTRDWYQETQYF	TGTGCCACCAGCACCCGGGACTGGTACCAAGAGACCCAGTACTTC
NA	TRBV5-1	NA	TRBJ1-2	CASSSTTGGYGYTF	TGCGCCAGCAGCTCTACAACGGGGGGCTATGGCTACACCTTC
NA	TRBV6-5	once	TRBJ2-5	CASSTRAGETQYF	TGTGCCAGCAGCACTCGGGCCGGGGAGACCCAGTACTTC
NA	TRBV18	NA	TRBJ1-1	CASSLGRVGNTEAFF	TGTGCCAGCTCACTCGGGAGGGTGGGGAACACTGAAGCTTTCTTT
TRBD2	TRBV9	once	TRBJ2-7	CASSVGLAGDEQYF	TGTGCCAGCAGCGTGGGACTAGCGGGAGACGAGCAGTACTTC
NA	TRBV7-2	NA	TRBJ2-5	CASSLAVQETQYF	TGTGCCAGCAGCTTGGCGGTCCAAGAGACCCAGTACTTC
NA	TRBV27	once	TRBJ1-2	CASGFVGYGYTF	TGTGCCAGCGGTTTTGTGGGGTATGGCTACACCTTC
TRBD1	TRBV18	NA	TRBJ2-1	CASSPPKGAPVNEQFF	TGTGCCAGCTCACCACCGAAGGGGGCTCCGGTAAATGAGCAGTTCTTC
NA	TRBV27	NA	TRBJ2-3	CASSFLGGADTQYF	TGTGCCAGCAGTTTCCTAGGGGGGGCGGATACGCAGTATTTT
NA	TRBV9	NA	TRBJ1-1	CASSVSGSTEAFF	TGTGCCAGCAGCGTATCTGGGAGCACTGAAGCTTTCTTT
NA	TRBV7-2	NA	TRBJ1-4	CASSLGWGDEKLFF	TGTGCCAGCAGCTTAGGGTGGGGGGATGAAAAACTGTTTTTT
TRBD2	TRBV5-1	NA	TRBJ2-1	CASSLAGAVGEQFF	TGCGCCAGCAGCTTAGCGGGAGCGGTAGGTGAGCAGTTCTTC
NA	TRBV15	NA	TRBJ2-2	CATSRDYRGPGELFF	TGTGCCACCAGCAGGGACTACCGTGGGCCGGGGGAGCTGTTTTTT
TRBD1	TRBV5-4	NA	TRBJ2-2	CASSPRQGGSGELFF	TGTGCCAGCAGTCCTCGACAGGGTGGATCCGGGGAGCTGTTTTTT
NA	TRBV4-3	NA	TRBJ2-7	CASSQAGAYEQYF	TGCGCCAGCAGCCAAGCGGGGGCTTACGAGCAGTACTTC
TRBD2	TRBV4-2	NA	TRBJ2-1	CASSLAGVGNEQFF	TGTGCCAGCAGCCTGGCGGGAGTAGGCAATGAGCAGTTCTTC
NA	TRBV29-1	NA	TRBJ2-7	CSTRLGVREQYF	TGCAGCACCCGCCTGGGGGTTCGCGAGCAGTACTTC
NA	TRBV9	NA	TRBJ2-1	CASSVELNEQFF	TGTGCCAGCAGCGTAGAATTGAATGAGCAGTTCTTC